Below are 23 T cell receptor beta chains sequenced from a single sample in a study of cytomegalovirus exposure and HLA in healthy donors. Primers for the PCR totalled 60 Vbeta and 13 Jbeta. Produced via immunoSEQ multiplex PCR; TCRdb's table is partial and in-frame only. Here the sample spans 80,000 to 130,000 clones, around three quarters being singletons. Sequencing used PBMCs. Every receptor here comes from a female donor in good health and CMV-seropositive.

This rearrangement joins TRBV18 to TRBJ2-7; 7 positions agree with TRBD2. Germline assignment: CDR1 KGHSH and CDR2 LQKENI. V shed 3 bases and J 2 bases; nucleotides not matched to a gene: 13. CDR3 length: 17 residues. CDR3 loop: CASSPPIFSGLAYEQYF. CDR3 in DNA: TGTGCCAGCTCACCTCCAATTTTTAGCGGGCTCGCCTACGAGCAGTACTTC.

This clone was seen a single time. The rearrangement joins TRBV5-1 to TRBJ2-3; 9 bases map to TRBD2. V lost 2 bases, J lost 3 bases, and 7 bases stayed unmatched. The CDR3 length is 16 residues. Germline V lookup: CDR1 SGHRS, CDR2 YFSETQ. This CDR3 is CASSFISGSLTDTQYF. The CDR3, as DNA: TGCGCCAGCAGCTTTATTAGCGGGAGTCTTACAGATACGCAGTATTTT.

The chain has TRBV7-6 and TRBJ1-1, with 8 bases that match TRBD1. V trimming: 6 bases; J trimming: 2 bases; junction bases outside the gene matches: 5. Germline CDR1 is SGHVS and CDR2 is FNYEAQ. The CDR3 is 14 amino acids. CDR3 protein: CASRFGTGNTEAFF. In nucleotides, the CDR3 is TGTGCCAGCAGGTTTGGGACAGGCAACACTGAAGCTTTCTTT.

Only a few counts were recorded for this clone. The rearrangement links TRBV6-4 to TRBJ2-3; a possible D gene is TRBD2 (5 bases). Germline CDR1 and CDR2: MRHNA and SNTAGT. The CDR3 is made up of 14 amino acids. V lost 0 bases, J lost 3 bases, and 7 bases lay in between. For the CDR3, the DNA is TGTGCCAGCAGTGACTCTCCGGGGACAGATACGCAGTATTTT. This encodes CASSDSPGTDTQYF.

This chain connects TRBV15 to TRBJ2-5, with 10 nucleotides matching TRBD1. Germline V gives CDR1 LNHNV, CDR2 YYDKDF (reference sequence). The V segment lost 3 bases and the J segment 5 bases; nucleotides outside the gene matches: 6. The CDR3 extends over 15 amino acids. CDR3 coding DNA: TGTGCCACCAGCAGCCCCGGGACAGGGGTCGAGACCCAGTACTTC. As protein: CATSSPGTGVETQYF. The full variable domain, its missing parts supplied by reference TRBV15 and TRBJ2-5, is DAMVIQNPRYQVTQFGKPVTLSCSQTLNHNVMYWYQQKSSQAPKLLFHYYDKDFNNEADTPDNFQSRRPNTSFCFLDIRSPGLGDTAMYLCATSSPGTGVETQYFGPGTRLLVL.

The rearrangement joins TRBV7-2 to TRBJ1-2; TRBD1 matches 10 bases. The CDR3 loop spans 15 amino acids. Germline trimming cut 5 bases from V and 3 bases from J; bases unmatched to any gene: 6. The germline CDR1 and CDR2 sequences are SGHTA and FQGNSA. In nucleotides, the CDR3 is TGTGCCAGCAGCGCACTGGGGACAGGGGACTATGGCTACACCTTC. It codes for CASSALGTGDYGYTF.

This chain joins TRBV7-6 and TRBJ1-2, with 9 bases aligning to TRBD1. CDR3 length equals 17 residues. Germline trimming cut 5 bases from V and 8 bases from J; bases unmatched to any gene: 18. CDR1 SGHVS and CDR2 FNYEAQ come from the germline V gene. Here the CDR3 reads CASSAGTGILTEEGYTF. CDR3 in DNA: TGTGCCAGCAGCGCCGGGACAGGGATCCTTACGGAGGAAGGCTACACCTTC.

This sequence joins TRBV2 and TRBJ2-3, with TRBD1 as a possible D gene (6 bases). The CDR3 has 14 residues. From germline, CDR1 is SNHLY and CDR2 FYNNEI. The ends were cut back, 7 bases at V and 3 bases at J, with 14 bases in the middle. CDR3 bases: TGTGCCAGCAATTACAGGGTGGGAACAGATACGCAGTATTTT. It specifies CASNYRVGTDTQYF.

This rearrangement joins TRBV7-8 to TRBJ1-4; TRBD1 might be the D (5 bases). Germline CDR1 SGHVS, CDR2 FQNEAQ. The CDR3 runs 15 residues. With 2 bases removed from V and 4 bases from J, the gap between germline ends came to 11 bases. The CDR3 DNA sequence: TGTGCCAGCAGCTTATTTGGGGGGAATAATGAAAAACTGTTTTTT. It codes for CASSLFGGNNEKLFF.

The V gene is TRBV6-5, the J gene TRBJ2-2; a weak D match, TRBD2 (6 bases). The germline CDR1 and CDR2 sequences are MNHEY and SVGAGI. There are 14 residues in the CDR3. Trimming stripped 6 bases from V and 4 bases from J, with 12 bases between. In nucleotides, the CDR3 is TGTGCCAGCAGCCAAACTAGCTTCACCGGGGAGCTGTTTTTT. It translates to CASSQTSFTGELFF.

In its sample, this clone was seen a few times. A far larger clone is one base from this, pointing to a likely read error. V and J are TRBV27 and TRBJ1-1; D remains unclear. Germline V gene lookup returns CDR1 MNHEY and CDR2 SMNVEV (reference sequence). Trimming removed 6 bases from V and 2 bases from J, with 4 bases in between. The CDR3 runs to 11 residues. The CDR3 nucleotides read TGTGCCAGCAGACACAACACTGAAGCTTTCTTT. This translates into CASRHNTEAFF.

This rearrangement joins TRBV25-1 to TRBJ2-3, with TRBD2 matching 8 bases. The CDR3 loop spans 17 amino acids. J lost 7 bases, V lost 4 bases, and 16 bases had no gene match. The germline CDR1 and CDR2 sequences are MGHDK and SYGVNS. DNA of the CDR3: TGTGCCAGCAGTGGAGCGGGAGTAGAAGCCGGCCCCAATACGCAGTATTTT. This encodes CASSGAGVEAGPNTQYF.

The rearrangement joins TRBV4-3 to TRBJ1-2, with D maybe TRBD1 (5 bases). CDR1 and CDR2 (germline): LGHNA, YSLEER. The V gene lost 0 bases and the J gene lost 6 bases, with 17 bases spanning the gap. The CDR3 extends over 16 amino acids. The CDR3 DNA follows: TGCGCCAGCAGCCAAGAATCGGCGGGGGACCGGAATGGCTACACCTTC. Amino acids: CASSQESAGDRNGYTF.

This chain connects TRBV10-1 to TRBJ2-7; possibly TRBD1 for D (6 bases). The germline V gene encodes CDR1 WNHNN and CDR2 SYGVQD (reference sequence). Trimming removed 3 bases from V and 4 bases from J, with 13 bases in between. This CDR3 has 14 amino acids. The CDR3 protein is CASSEQGTPYEQYF. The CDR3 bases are TGCGCCAGCAGTGAACAGGGTACTCCGTACGAGCAGTACTTC.

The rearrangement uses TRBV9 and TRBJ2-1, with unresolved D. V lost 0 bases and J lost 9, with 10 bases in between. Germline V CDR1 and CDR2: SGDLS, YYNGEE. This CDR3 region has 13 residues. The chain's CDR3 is CASSVGPAGEQFF. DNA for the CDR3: TGTGCCAGCAGCGTAGGTCCGGCAGGTGAGCAGTTCTTC.

CDR3 residues: CASSSYPGQGADTQYF. The CDR3 nucleotides read TGTGCCAGCAGCTCTTATCCGGGACAGGGGGCAGATACGCAGTATTTT. This chain links TRBV7-9 with TRBJ2-3; the match to TRBD1 covers 11 bases. With V trimmed by 4 bases and J by 4 bases, 7 bases remained unmatched. The CDR3 is 16 amino acids. Germline CDR1 is SEHNR and CDR2 is FQNEAQ (reference sequence).

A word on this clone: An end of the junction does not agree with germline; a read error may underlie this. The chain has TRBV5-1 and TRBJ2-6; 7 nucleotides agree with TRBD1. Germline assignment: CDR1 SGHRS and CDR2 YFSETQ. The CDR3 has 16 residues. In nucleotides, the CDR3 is TGCGCCAGCAGCACCTTGACAGGGACCGGGGCCAACGGCCTGACTTTC. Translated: CASSTLTGTGANGLTF.

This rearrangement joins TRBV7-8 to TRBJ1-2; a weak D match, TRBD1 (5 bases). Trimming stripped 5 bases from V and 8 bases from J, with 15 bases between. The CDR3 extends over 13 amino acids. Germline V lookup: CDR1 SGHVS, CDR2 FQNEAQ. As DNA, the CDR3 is TGTGCCAGCAGCCACCCCGGGGGTACGGGCTACACCTTC. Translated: CASSHPGGTGYTF.

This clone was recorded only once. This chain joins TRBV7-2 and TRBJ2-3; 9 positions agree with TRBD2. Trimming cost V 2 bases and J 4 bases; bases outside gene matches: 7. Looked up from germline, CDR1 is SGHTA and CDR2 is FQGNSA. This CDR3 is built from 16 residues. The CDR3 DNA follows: TGTGCCAGCAGCTTACAGGCGGGGGGGCGCGCAGATACGCAGTATTTT. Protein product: CASSLQAGGRADTQYF.

CDR3 bases: TGTGCCAGCTCACCACGGACAGGCCCCACTGAAGCTTTCTTT. Its protein product is CASSPRTGPTEAFF. The chain employs TRBV18 and TRBJ1-1; TRBD1 aligns across 7 bases. V shed 1 base and J 4 bases; nucleotides not matched to a gene: 3. In germline, CDR1 is KGHSH, CDR2 LQKENI. This CDR3 has 14 residues.

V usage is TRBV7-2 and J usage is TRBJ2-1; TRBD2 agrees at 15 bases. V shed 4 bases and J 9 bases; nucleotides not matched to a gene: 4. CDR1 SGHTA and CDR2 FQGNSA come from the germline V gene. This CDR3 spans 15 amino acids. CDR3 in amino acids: CASSSGLAGGGEQFF. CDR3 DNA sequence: TGTGCCAGCAGCTCTGGACTAGCGGGAGGGGGTGAGCAGTTCTTC.

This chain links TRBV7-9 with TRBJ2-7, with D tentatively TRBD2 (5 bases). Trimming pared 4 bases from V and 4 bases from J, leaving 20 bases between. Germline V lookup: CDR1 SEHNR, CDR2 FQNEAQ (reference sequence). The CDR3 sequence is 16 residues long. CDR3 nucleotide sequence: TGTGCCAGCAGCTCCCCCGGAGGCCAAGCTTTGTACGAGCAGTACTTC. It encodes CASSSPGGQALYEQYF.

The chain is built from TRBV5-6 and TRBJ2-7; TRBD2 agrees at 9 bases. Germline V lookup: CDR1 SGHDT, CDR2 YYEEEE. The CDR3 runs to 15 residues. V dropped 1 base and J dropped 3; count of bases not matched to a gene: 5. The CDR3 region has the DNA TGTGCCAGCAGCTTGTACCCTAGCGGGGACTACGAGCAGTACTTC. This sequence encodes CASSLYPSGDYEQYF.